This T cell receptor (beta chain) was profiled in a study of cytomegalovirus exposure and HLA in healthy donors (dated by TCRdb to about 2017). Describing the broader study: An earlier analysis of approximately 640 of the donors reported about 250 Gb of sequence data and some 120 million unique TCR beta sequences from roughly 180 million T cells. Every discovery cohort repertoire had been produced on one sequencing platform. Roughly 290 gigabases of sequencing data and approximately 91 million unique TCR sequences made up an early release that covered 640 HLA-typed donors. HLA typing included class I and class II loci at four-digit resolution. Of the roughly 420 genotyped donors, approximately 81% were placed in the genetic ancestry cluster associated with self-reported Caucasian donors. Using immunosequencing, the study profiled T cell repertoires from 550 to 750 subjects and related those repertoires to cytomegalovirus serostatus. Among under 450 genotyped donors of the cohort, an average of 235,054 unique TCR beta nucleotide sequences were sequenced per donor, roughly 20% of them non-productive. An earlier analysis of 587 of the donors used high-throughput TCR beta sequencing to judge whether each TCR beta V gene segment behaved as functional or pseudogenic. To study patterns of TCR occurrence, a later analysis re-analyzed previously published TCR beta repertoires from around 660 donors and added high-resolution HLA genotyping. Rather than using new phenotypic data, the later analysis identified candidate immune exposures from TCR beta sequences and from how often those sequences occurred across donors. Donor age, sex, ethnicity and CMV serostatus were compiled alongside the repertoire data. In addition to the first cohort of hundreds of subjects, a separate validation cohort of some 120 different subjects was used. To predict cytomegalovirus infection status, the study combined high-throughput TCR immunosequencing, statistical association of individual TCRs with disease status, and machine learning. The study was designed to test whether signatures of past pathogen exposure could be identified by cataloging public T cell receptors. Genome-wide SNP genotypes for about 60% of the roughly 700 donors were used in a later genetic analysis, which treated that subset as a discovery cohort. Typing coverage varied by locus: roughly 620-640 donors for A, B, C, DRB1 and DQB1; approximately 520 for DQA1; more than 600 for DPA1; some 470 for DPB1. A handful of DR-DQ haplotypes were treated as single units for association and clustering because of strong linkage in the cohort.

Libraries were built with the immunoSEQ multiplex PCR assay. For the multiplex PCR, a mixture combining 60 forward primers for TCR Vbeta segments and 13 reverse primers for TCR Jbeta segments was used. Amplification of the CDR3 region of rearranged TCR beta genes was performed with a multiplex PCR assay on genomic DNA. The amplified TCR beta libraries were sequenced on the Illumina HiSeq System as 87-base-pair reads. The study's own analysis went as follows. A later analysis counted about 76 million unique TCR beta chains across the 650 to 800 repertoires, and roughly 10 million of these chains were shared by at least two donors. To remove PCR and sequencing errors, raw reads were error-corrected and collapsed into unique sequences using a nearest-neighbor algorithm that merged closely related sequences. V, D and J gene segments were assigned by aligning CDR3 sequences to IMGT reference sequences. Each retained sequence needed at least a six-nucleotide match to both a V gene segment and a J gene segment. A rearrangement counted as productive if the CDR3 had no stop codons and remained in frame with V and J, and every other rearrangement counted as non-productive. CDR3 was defined according to IMGT convention as the region running from the second conserved V-encoded cysteine to the conserved J-encoded phenylalanine. The earlier analysis of some 550 of the donors excluded any sequence lacking an unambiguous match to a single V gene segment. An earlier analysis of several hundred of the donors called V segments functional above 56.7% productive rearrangements and segregating when the between-donor standard deviation exceeded 5%. A statistical classification framework was built for diagnosing cytomegalovirus status from the catalog of TCR beta chain sequences. In a later analysis, V and J genes were assigned by comparing TCR nucleotide sequences against IMGT/GENE-DB human TR gene sequences. A later analysis assigned CDR3 sequences and most-parsimonious VDJ recombination scenarios with the TCRdist pipeline. In a later analysis, each TCR beta chain was defined by its CDR3 amino acid sequence together with its V-gene family, and reads without a unique V-gene family were excluded. As a way to deal with suspected cross-contamination and a sequencing artifact, a later analysis dropped hundreds of nucleotide sequences that were highly shared and had low generation probability. For each public chain, a later analysis derived a clonal expansion index from normalized ranks of inferred template counts within each repertoire. A later analysis computed generation probabilities with a VDJ recombination model fitted to out-of-frame rearrangements, and checked the results against IGoR. In a later analysis, hypergeometric tests were used to score TCR-TCR, TCR-HLA and TCR-CMV co-occurrence, with a repertoire-size bias correction applied to TCR pairs. A later analysis estimated false discovery rates by permuting HLA or CMV assignments 20 times. A later analysis grouped co-occurring TCRs with DBSCAN, adding TCRdist sequence similarity when clustering within HLA-allele-positive subsets. Repertoires with fewer than 30,000 or more than 120,000 public chains were left out of co-occurrence clustering, as were several repertoires with anomalous nucleotide sharing. TCRdb holds this immuneACCESS table with in-frame rearrangements only. Some clones are missing; in checked studies, unresolved V genes explain under half, and the rest has no known cause. That table gives V, J and clone size, and the DNA gave D and trimming. The sample table records approximately 120,000 clones; about four fifths of these occur just once. The ten largest clones capture about 2% of the sample.

CDR1 and CDR2, looked up from the germline V gene, are SGHRS and YFSETQ. V sheds 4 bases and J sheds 4 bases, leaving 12 bases between their ends. The cysteine opens and the phenylalanine closes a CDR3 of 14 amino acids. The DNA shown is the 42-base CDR3, in frame from base 1. Here is what the overall study found, with its caveats: Roughly 15 rarely observed V segments, including chromosome 9 orphons, were excluded from the earlier analysis of just under 600 of the donors because counts were too low. Some IMGT-functional V segments, including TRBV6-2 and TRBV6-3, could not be distinguished by the 87-base-pair reads and were therefore excluded. In a later analysis, HLA-associated TCR beta chains were found to be more clonally expanded and to have lower generation probabilities than equally common non-associated chains. The study listed 150 to 200 TCR beta chains as associated with cytomegalovirus. Strong co-occurrence of HLA alleles, especially DR and DQ, made assigning TCR associations to individual alleles difficult. Several of the top co-occurrence clusters appeared to be linked to parvovirus B19, influenza, CMV and Epstein-Barr virus, according to a later analysis. Because HLA typing was missing for some donors at each locus, association tests included only the typed subset. The presence/absence analyses assumed that sequencing depth was roughly uniform across donors, and that assumption may not be true. According to a later genetic analysis, donors in an Asian-associated ancestry cluster had fewer N-insertions in productive TCRs than the roughly 700-donor mean. In a later analysis, the rate of TCR association differed among HLA loci, with DRB1 alleles having the most associated TCRs and HLA-C alleles having the fewest. While some public TCRs were present in many individuals, most TCR sequences turned up only very rarely across donors. Linkage disequilibrium might explain the correlated functional status among segregating V segments, but an unknown experimental factor could not be ruled out. A cluster of highly shared sequence variants was judged likely to be a technical artifact of the sequencing pipeline. In vitro tests confirmed that a few of the cytomegalovirus-associated TCR beta chains recognize cytomegalovirus antigens. This cohort had only TCR beta chains sequenced, and the lack of alpha or paired-chain data limited which features could be detected. In an earlier analysis of roughly 500 of the donors, most TCR beta V segments appeared in productive rearrangements about 87% or about 30% of the time, broadly matching IMGT annotations. The classifier was reported to diagnose cytomegalovirus status with high specificity and sensitivity in both the original cohort and the validation cohort. According to the authors, the approach could potentially be generalized to other disease states and immunological phenotypes. For the cohort, immune exposure information was limited to CMV serostatus. A later genetic analysis associated a missense DCLRE1C variant with V-gene and J-gene trimming of TCR beta chains, and an independent cohort replicated the association. A further reported finding was that TCR beta sequences accurately predicted the HLA-A and HLA-B alleles for most subjects in the first cohort. In a later analysis, most CMV-associated TCR beta chains were found to appear HLA-restricted, with HLA associations seemingly driven largely by CMV exposure. In a later analysis, some 18,000 TCR beta sequences were associated with specific HLA alleles at a false discovery rate of 0.05.

To note about this clone: Its specific antigen is unknown. No much larger clonotype is one base removed from it; base qualities were not supplied.

The cohort was made up of approximately 700 healthy bone marrow donors. At the time of sampling, all cohort members were nominally healthy, though unrecorded immune exposures were likely present. The donor tested CMV seronegative and was one of the 352 seronegative cohort members. A peripheral blood sample was provided by each donor, and peripheral blood mononuclear cells were used for TCR beta sequencing. The Qiagen DNeasy Blood Extraction Kit was used to extract genomic DNA from the blood cell samples. The sequence came from a man younger than 35 in good health and CMV-seronegative. This chain joins TRBV5-1 to TRBJ2-1; the best D guess is TRBD2, with 6 bases matching. The sample comprised PBMCs. The CDR3 region: CASSTGTYYNEQFF. The nucleotides read TGCGCCAGCAGCACGGGGACTTATTACAATGAGCAGTTCTTC.